Here is one T cell receptor beta chain with its context. Its antigen is as yet unknown. These data belong to a study of T cell repertoires in cytomegalovirus infection. Study as a whole: Evidence of both CMV infection and a matching HLA type came from public TCR beta signatures. Regarding the study as a whole: HLA-C-restricted CMV-specific TCR beta clonotypes were dominant in the ex vivo response. Carriage of CMV together with the relevant HLA was identifiable through cumulative public TCR beta family frequency.

The V segment lost 5 bases and the J segment 8 bases; nucleotides outside the gene matches: 9. This CDR3 comprises 16 residues. From germline, CDR1 is PRHDT and CDR2 FYEKMQ (reference sequence). A single record per CDR3 protein comes from TCRdb applying MiXCR to the reads. The sample lists nearly 450,000 distinct CDR3 sequences, under 40% occurring once. Sequenced material: PBMCs. The receptor's source is a human donor in good health (CMV status not recorded). Some clones in this sample may be carry-over from other donors' samples. V is TRBV13 and J is TRBJ1-4, with 12 positions matching TRBD1. In DNA, the CDR3 is TGTGCCAGCAGCCCCGGCGGGGGGACAGGGGGCGAAAAACTGTTTTTT. Translated, it gives CASSPGGGTGGEKLFF. The full variable domain, with the rest looked up from reference TRBV13 and TRBJ1-4, is AAGVIQSPRHLIKEKRETATLKCYPIPRHDTVYWYQQGPGQDPQFLISFYEKMQSDKGSIPDRFSAQQFSDYHSELNMSSLELGDSALYFCASSPGGGTGGEKLFFGSGTQLSVL.